Given below is one T cell receptor beta chain in context. Its cognate antigen is unknown. This record comes from a study of cytomegalovirus exposure and HLA in healthy donors. Study-wide results and limits: Presence/absence analysis assumed near-uniform sequencing depth across donors.

This PCR relied on a set of 60 Vbeta primers and 13 Jbeta primers. Using immunoSEQ multiplex PCR, the repertoire was profiled, and TCRdb retains in-frame clones only, with some absent. The table records approximately 140,000 clones, around 60% of them present only once. The V gene's germline CDR1 is MGHRA and CDR2 YSYEKL. Trimming took off 5 bases at V and 1 base at J, with 14 bases between the two ends. The CDR3 is 16 residues long. The TCR sequence derives from a woman aged 55-70 years in good health and CMV-seropositive. V usage is TRBV4-1 and J usage is TRBJ1-4; D remains unclear. Sequencing input: PBMCs. The CDR3 loop reads CASSYYSAETNEKLFF. CDR3 DNA: TGCGCCAGCAGCTACTACTCGGCGGAAACTAATGAAAAACTGTTTTTT.